A selection of T cell receptor beta chains follows, all from one sample in a study of response to subunit inactivated influenza vaccine. One entry per CDR3 protein results from TCRdb running MiXCR on the RT-PCR reads. The data contain approximately 490,000 distinct CDR3 sequences, approximately 7.2% of them singletons. The specimen was PBMCs from blood, collected 23 months after vaccination. The receptors were sampled from a man in his fifties or sixties who received an inactivated influenza vaccine. The CDR3 runs from the conserved cysteine through the conserved F or W. The order of the fields is J gene, D gene, clone size, V gene, CDR3 protein, CDR3 DNA. The D gene is left open where the match is weak. Some rows have no size entry. The others give once, few or many, or a class for an expanded clone.

j_call: TRBJ2-3
d_call: TRBD2
clone_size: NA
v_call: TRBV20-1
cdr3_aa: CSARASGGAIDTQYF
cdr3_nt: TGCAGTGCTAGAGCTAGCGGGGGGGCCATAGATACGCAGTATTTT

j_call: TRBJ2-7
d_call: NA
clone_size: few
v_call: TRBV13
cdr3_aa: CASSLQSLSYEQYF
cdr3_nt: TGTGCCAGCAGCTTACAGTCGCTATCCTACGAGCAGTACTTC

j_call: TRBJ1-2
d_call: TRBD1
clone_size: NA
v_call: TRBV28
cdr3_aa: CASSRPGTGNLLYGYTF
cdr3_nt: TGTGCCAGCAGCCGCCCCGGGACAGGGAACCTCCTATATGGCTACACCTTC

j_call: TRBJ1-2
d_call: NA
clone_size: few
v_call: TRBV12-3/TRBV12-4
cdr3_aa: CASSPTGLGYTF
cdr3_nt: TGTGCCAGCAGCCCAACAGGGTTAGGCTACACCTTC

j_call: TRBJ1-2
d_call: TRBD1
clone_size: many
v_call: TRBV28
cdr3_aa: CASSQQGVSYGYTF
cdr3_nt: TGTGCCAGCAGCCAACAGGGGGTGAGCTATGGCTACACCTTC

j_call: TRBJ1-1
d_call: NA
clone_size: NA
v_call: TRBV7-9
cdr3_aa: CASSRSGPHNTEAFF
cdr3_nt: TGTGCCAGCAGCCGATCGGGACCACACAACACTGAAGCTTTCTTT

j_call: TRBJ2-2
d_call: NA
clone_size: NA
v_call: TRBV20-1
cdr3_aa: CSAPDRDTGELFF
cdr3_nt: TGCAGTGCTCCGGACCGGGACACCGGGGAGCTGTTTTTT

j_call: TRBJ2-1
d_call: NA
clone_size: few
v_call: TRBV30
cdr3_aa: CAWSILGDEQFF
cdr3_nt: TGTGCCTGGAGTATTCTCGGGGATGAGCAGTTCTTC

j_call: TRBJ2-2
d_call: NA
clone_size: few
v_call: TRBV10-3
cdr3_aa: CAISELGGTANTGELFF
cdr3_nt: TGTGCCATCAGTGAGTTGGGAGGGACAGCGAACACCGGGGAGCTGTTTTTT

j_call: TRBJ2-3
d_call: TRBD2
clone_size: NA
v_call: TRBV20-1
cdr3_aa: CSATGLAGSTDTQYF
cdr3_nt: TGCAGTGCCACCGGACTAGCGGGGAGCACAGATACGCAGTATTTT

j_call: TRBJ1-3
d_call: NA
clone_size: many
v_call: TRBV12-3/TRBV12-4
cdr3_aa: CASSRGNTIYF
cdr3_nt: TGTGCCAGCAGCCGGGGAAACACCATATATTTT

j_call: TRBJ2-1
d_call: TRBD2
clone_size: NA
v_call: TRBV11-2
cdr3_aa: CASSLGGLGIYEQFF
cdr3_nt: TGTGCCAGCAGCTTAGGTGGACTAGGGATCTATGAGCAGTTCTTC

j_call: TRBJ2-1
d_call: NA
clone_size: NA
v_call: TRBV14
cdr3_aa: CASSPQGIYSNEQFF
cdr3_nt: TGTGCCAGCAGCCCACAGGGCATCTACTCCAATGAGCAGTTCTTC

j_call: TRBJ2-2
d_call: TRBD2
clone_size: few
v_call: TRBV7-3
cdr3_aa: CASSWGGNTGELFF
cdr3_nt: TGTGCCAGCAGCTGGGGGGGAAACACCGGGGAGCTGTTTTTT

j_call: TRBJ2-3
d_call: NA
clone_size: few
v_call: TRBV27
cdr3_aa: CASSSYGAGQGYF
cdr3_nt: TGTGCCAGCAGTTCCTATGGGGCAGGGCAGGGGTATTTT

j_call: TRBJ2-7
d_call: TRBD1
clone_size: once
v_call: TRBV27
cdr3_aa: CASSLGKGASSYEQYF
cdr3_nt: TGTGCCAGCAGTTTAGGGAAGGGGGCCAGCTCCTACGAGCAGTACTTC

j_call: TRBJ2-3
d_call: TRBD2
clone_size: NA
v_call: TRBV7-2
cdr3_aa: CASSSGLANTDTQYF
cdr3_nt: TGTGCCAGCAGTTCAGGACTAGCGAACACAGATACGCAGTATTTT

j_call: TRBJ2-3
d_call: TRBD2
clone_size: few
v_call: TRBV28
cdr3_aa: CASSLGIGGIGDTQYF
cdr3_nt: TGTGCCAGCAGTTTAGGTATCGGGGGGATAGGAGATACGCAGTATTTT

j_call: TRBJ2-3
d_call: NA
clone_size: few
v_call: TRBV6-1
cdr3_aa: CASSPGPFSTDTQYF
cdr3_nt: TGTGCCAGCAGTCCGGGCCCCTTTTCGACAGATACGCAGTATTTT

j_call: TRBJ2-7
d_call: NA
clone_size: NA
v_call: TRBV6-2/TRBV6-3
cdr3_aa: CASSHGAFPTRRGSYEQYF
cdr3_nt: TGTGCCAGCAGTCACGGGGCCTTCCCTACGCGACGGGGCTCCTACGAGCAGTACTTC

j_call: TRBJ1-1
d_call: NA
clone_size: many
v_call: TRBV7-2
cdr3_aa: CASRPGTVNTEAFF
cdr3_nt: TGTGCCAGCAGGCCCGGGACGGTGAACACTGAAGCTTTCTTT

j_call: TRBJ1-2
d_call: NA
clone_size: NA
v_call: TRBV19
cdr3_aa: CASSPTGEGPYGYTF
cdr3_nt: TGTGCCAGTAGTCCCACCGGGGAAGGGCCCTATGGCTACACCTTC

j_call: TRBJ2-7
d_call: NA
clone_size: many
v_call: TRBV29-1
cdr3_aa: CSVVTPTDPYEQYF
cdr3_nt: TGCAGCGTTGTCACTCCGACCGACCCCTACGAGCAGTACTTC